The 21 T cell receptor beta chains below all came from one sample that was sequenced in a study of blood T cell repertoires in COVID-19. Sequencing used immunoSEQ multiplex PCR; TCRdb keeps in-frame clones, though not all of them. The table has roughly 90,000 clones, approximately 85% seen once. Source material: peripheral blood. The receptors were gathered from a woman older than 75 with COVID-19, enrolled during active disease.

The chain employs TRBV9 and TRBJ1-4, with D possibly TRBD1 on 5 matching bases. From germline, CDR1 is SGDLS and CDR2 YYNGEE. The CDR3 spans 16 residues. V was shortened by 0 bases and J by 0 bases, with 9 bases between the two germline ends. Here the CDR3 reads CASSVEGAATNEKLFF. CDR3 nucleotide sequence: TGTGCCAGCAGCGTAGAAGGGGCAGCAACTAATGAAAAACTGTTTTTT.

The chain is built from TRBV7-2 and TRBJ1-1, with D possibly being TRBD1 (5 bases). V lost 2 bases to trimming and J lost 4 bases, with 11 bases between them. Per the germline V gene, CDR1 is SGHTA and CDR2 is FQGNSA. The CDR3 has 14 residues. The CDR3 here is CASSLKDGGTEAFF. The DNA of the CDR3 is TGTGCCAGCAGCTTAAAAGACGGGGGCACTGAAGCTTTCTTT.

The rearrangement joins TRBV5-1 to TRBJ2-5, with 8 bases matching TRBD2. The V segment lost 0 bases and the J segment 5 bases; nucleotides outside the gene matches: 3. This CDR3 contains 14 residues. Germline CDR1 SGHRS, CDR2 YFSETQ. CDR3 loop: CASSLVGTSETQYF. CDR3 bases: TGCGCCAGCAGCTTGGTGGGGACTAGTGAGACCCAGTACTTC.

This clone was seen a single time. Different DNA sequences within this sample yield the same CDR3. The V call is TRBV5-4, the J call TRBJ1-2; no clear D gene. Trimming took off 0 bases at V and 4 bases at J, with 4 bases between the two ends. The CDR3 extends over 12 amino acids. Germline V gene sequence: CDR1 SGHNT, CDR2 YYREEE (reference sequence). CDR3 sequence: CASSLDSYGYTF. CDR3 sequence (DNA): TGTGCCAGCAGCTTGGACAGCTATGGCTACACCTTC.

The chain uses TRBV7-9 and TRBJ1-5, with unresolved D. The germline CDR1 and CDR2 sequences are SEHNR and FQNEAQ (reference sequence). Trimming left V 4 bases short and J 5 bases short, with 9 bases between. There are 13 residues in the CDR3. In nucleotides, the CDR3 is TGTGCCAGCAGCTCGGGGTTCGATCAGCCCCAGCATTTT. Protein product: CASSSGFDQPQHF.

The chain employs TRBV10-3 and TRBJ2-7, with TRBD2 matching 13 bases. V dropped 6 bases and J dropped 5; count of bases not matched to a gene: 10. The CDR3 is 16 amino acids. The germline V gene encodes CDR1 ENHRY and CDR2 SYGVKD. The CDR3 coding sequence is TGTGCCATCAGCCGGACTAGCGGGAGTGAGGGGCACGAGCAGTACTTC. Its translation is CAISRTSGSEGHEQYF.

This clone was detected once. This chain links TRBV7-2 with TRBJ1-2; TRBD1 agrees at 9 bases. With 5 bases clipped from V and 7 bases from J, the junction kept 8 bases outside the gene matches. CDR3 length: 14 amino acids. Germline V gene sequence: CDR1 SGHTA, CDR2 FQGNSA. The CDR3 nucleotides are TGTGCCAGCAGCCAACAGGGGGCGTTGGGTGGCTACACCTTC. Protein product: CASSQQGALGGYTF.

The chain joins TRBV28 to TRBJ2-1, with 9 bases identical to TRBD2. Germline-derived CDR1 and CDR2 are MDHEN and SYDVKM. V gave up 1 base and J gave up 4 bases; unmatched junction bases: 14. This CDR3 has 19 amino acids. Here the CDR3 DNA reads TGTGCCAGCAGTTTATATGCAGGGAATCTAGCGGGGATATACAATGAGCAGTTCTTC. The encoded protein is CASSLYAGNLAGIYNEQFF.

The chain couples TRBV3-1 (or the pseudogene TRBV3-2) to TRBJ2-7, with D unclear. The CDR3 has 14 amino acids. The V and J ends lost 3 bases and 5 bases respectively, with 14 bases between them. Germline V gene sequence: CDR1 LGHDT, CDR2 YNNKEL (reference sequence). The CDR3 nucleotides read TGTGCCAGCAGCCACAACCCGGCAGGCAACGAGCAGTACTTC. Protein sequence: CASSHNPAGNEQYF.

The rearrangement links TRBV14 to TRBJ1-1, with a possible D match to TRBD1 (5 bases). Deletions cut 3 bases from V and 5 bases from J, with 19 bases between. In germline, CDR1 is SGHDN, CDR2 FVKESK. The CDR3 spans 16 residues. The CDR3 DNA reads as TGTGCCAGCAGCCACCATTTGAAGGGGCCGGAGACTGAAGCTTTCTTT. This sequence encodes CASSHHLKGPETEAFF. The whole variable domain, filled in from reference TRBV14 and TRBJ1-1, reads EAGVTQFPSHSVIEKGQTVTLRCDPISGHDNLYWYRRVMGKEIKFLLHFVKESKQDESGMPNNRFLAERTGGTYSTLKVQPAELEDSGVYFCASSHHLKGPETEAFFGQGTRLTVV.

V is TRBV19 and J is TRBJ2-6; 10 positions match TRBD1. CDR1 and CDR2 from the germline V gene are LNHDA and SQIVND (reference sequence). The CDR3 consists of 19 residues. The ends lost 5 bases at V and 0 bases at J; junction bases unmatched: 10. The DNA for the CDR3 is TGTGCCAGTAGTCGCCTTTGGACAGGGGGGATCTCTGGGGCCAACGTCCTGACTTTC. Its protein product is CASSRLWTGGISGANVLTF.

The chain's CDR3 is CASSPLRSYTGELFF. CDR3 DNA sequence: TGTGCCAGCTCACCACTGCGGAGTTACACCGGGGAGCTGTTTTTT. The rearrangement joins TRBV18 to TRBJ2-2, with no clear D. From germline, CDR1 is KGHSH and CDR2 LQKENI. CDR3 length equals 15 residues. Trimming removed 1 base at V and 3 bases at J, with 9 bases between.

This chain links TRBV7-6 with TRBJ1-3; D is possibly TRBD1 (5 bases). CDR3 length: 15 residues. Germline-derived CDR1 and CDR2 are SGHVS and FNYEAQ. V was trimmed by 1 base and J by 1 base, leaving 8 bases between them. CDR3 DNA sequence: TGTGCCAGCAGCTTAGACGCAGGGTCTGGAAACACCATATATTTT. It specifies CASSLDAGSGNTIYF.

The chain links TRBV27 to TRBJ2-2; 10 nucleotides agree with TRBD1. Germline CDR1 and CDR2: MNHEY and SMNVEV (reference sequence). The trim removed 2 bases at V and 6 bases at J, leaving 3 bases unmatched. The CDR3 contains 15 residues. The CDR3 sequence is CASSLRTGGSGELFF. The CDR3 nucleotides read TGTGCCAGCAGTTTACGGACAGGGGGTTCCGGGGAGCTGTTTTTT.

The J gene is TRBJ2-1, the V gene TRBV19; D is ambiguous. Per the germline V gene, CDR1 is LNHDA and CDR2 is SQIVND (reference sequence). There are 16 residues in the CDR3. Trimming took 5 bases from V and 0 from J, leaving 14 bases between them. The CDR3 nucleotides are TGTGCCAGTAGTCTTAAGAGCGCGAGCTCCTACAATGAGCAGTTCTTC. The encoded protein is CASSLKSASSYNEQFF.

The CDR3 DNA reads as TGTGCCAGCTCACCCACTGGACAGGGGAACGAGCAGTACTTC. Encoded protein: CASSPTGQGNEQYF. This chain links TRBV18 with TRBJ2-7; 9 bases align to TRBD1. CDR1 and CDR2 (germline): KGHSH, LQKENI. V was clipped by 3 bases and J by 5 bases; unmatched bases: 5. The CDR3 sequence is 14 residues long.

The V gene is TRBV2, the J gene TRBJ2-1; D ambiguous. V was shortened by 5 bases and J by 9 bases, with 8 bases between the two germline ends. The germline V gene has CDR1 SNHLY and CDR2 FYNNEI. This CDR3 comprises 11 residues. CDR3: CASSLLSEQFF. The CDR3 DNA is TGTGCCAGCAGTTTACTAAGTGAGCAGTTCTTC.

The sample holds one count of this clone. CDR3 amino acids: CASSRRGNTDTQYF. DNA for the CDR3: TGTGCCAGCTCACGTAGGGGGAACACAGATACGCAGTATTTT. The chain joins TRBV18 to TRBJ2-3, with D possibly TRBD1 on 6 matching bases. CDR1 is KGHSH and CDR2 is LQKENI in the germline V gene. V was trimmed by 4 bases and J by 2 bases, leaving 10 bases between them. CDR3 size: 14 residues.

This clone occurred once. The rearrangement uses TRBV6-5 and TRBJ2-2; TRBD2 aligns across 7 bases. This CDR3 is built from 14 residues. In germline, CDR1 is MNHEY, CDR2 SVGAGI. J was trimmed by 5 bases and V by 5 bases; bases with no gene match: 5. Here the CDR3 reads CASSRQGGTGELFF. The CDR3 coding sequence is TGTGCCAGCAGTCGCCAGGGAGGGACCGGGGAGCTGTTTTTT.

CDR3 region: CATRRPAGGSYGYTF. Here the CDR3 DNA reads TGTGCCACCAGACGCCCGGCAGGGGGGTCCTATGGCTACACCTTC. The gene calls are TRBV19 and TRBJ1-2; 7 bases line up with TRBD1. This CDR3 has 15 amino acids. With V trimmed by 10 bases and J by 4 bases, 15 bases remained unmatched. CDR1 and CDR2 (germline): LNHDA, SQIVND (reference sequence).

The J gene is TRBJ2-1, the V gene TRBV18; 9 bases are a match to TRBD2. The CDR3 loop spans 16 amino acids. Trimming removed 5 bases from V and 4 bases from J; junction bases left unmatched: 9. Germline values: CDR1 KGHSH, CDR2 LQKENI. The CDR3 is CASSVRGTSPYNEQFF. CDR3 bases: TGTGCCAGCTCAGTCCGCGGGACTAGCCCGTACAATGAGCAGTTCTTC.